A selection of T cell receptor beta chains follows, all from one sample in a study of OX40 agonist ivuxolimab in advanced cancers. The method was immunoSEQ multiplex PCR; TCRdb's version includes in-frame clones alone and lacks a portion of them. This repertoire shows about 34,000 clones, 82% found once; its top ten account for roughly 2.5%. Source: CD4+ or CD8+ T cells sorted from blood, taken in a trial of the OX40 agonist ivuxolimab. The receptors were gathered from an adult with an advanced solid tumor such as melanoma, head and neck, liver or kidney cancer. Each CDR3 is given with its conserved first and last residue. Fields, in order: V gene, J gene, clone size, D gene, CDR3 protein, CDR3 DNA. The D gene is left open where the match is weak. Clone size, where shown, is once, few, many, or a class for clones that have expanded.

v_call: TRBV18; j_call: TRBJ1-2; clone_size: once; d_call: NA; cdr3_aa: CASSPDRAYGYTF; cdr3_nt: TGTGCCAGCTCCCCAGACAGAGCCTATGGCTACACCTTC
v_call: TRBV11-2; j_call: TRBJ2-5; clone_size: once; d_call: NA; cdr3_aa: CASSPGVKTQYF; cdr3_nt: TGTGCCAGCAGCCCAGGGGTGAAGACCCAGTACTTC
v_call: TRBV2; j_call: TRBJ2-3; clone_size: NA; d_call: TRBD2; cdr3_aa: CASRAGAGDTQYF; cdr3_nt: TGTGCCAGCAGGGCGGGAGCGGGAGATACGCAGTATTTT
v_call: TRBV18; j_call: TRBJ2-7; clone_size: NA; d_call: NA; cdr3_aa: CASSPPVRNEQYF; cdr3_nt: TGTGCCAGCTCACCACCGGTGAGGAACGAGCAGTACTTC
v_call: TRBV7-2; j_call: TRBJ1-5; clone_size: NA; d_call: NA; cdr3_aa: CASSLGPGNQPQHF; cdr3_nt: TGTGCCAGCAGCTTAGGGCCGGGCAATCAGCCCCAGCATTTT
v_call: TRBV12-5; j_call: TRBJ1-5; clone_size: NA; d_call: NA; cdr3_aa: CASGHLGLGTGNQPQHF; cdr3_nt: TGTGCTAGTGGCCATTTGGGGTTGGGTACGGGCAATCAGCCCCAGCATTTT
v_call: TRBV7-3; j_call: TRBJ2-5; clone_size: NA; d_call: TRBD1; cdr3_aa: CASSLTGDRGRETQYF; cdr3_nt: TGTGCCAGCAGCTTAACTGGGGACAGGGGGCGGGAGACCCAGTACTTC
v_call: TRBV28; j_call: TRBJ1-2; clone_size: NA; d_call: NA; cdr3_aa: CASFFRDPSSYGYTF; cdr3_nt: TGTGCCAGCTTTTTCAGGGACCCCTCGTCCTATGGCTACACCTTC
v_call: TRBV7-2; j_call: TRBJ2-3; clone_size: NA; d_call: NA; cdr3_aa: CASSLQGGMDTQYF; cdr3_nt: TGTGCCAGCAGCTTACAGGGGGGCATGGATACGCAGTATTTT
v_call: TRBV20-1; j_call: TRBJ2-1; clone_size: NA; d_call: NA; cdr3_aa: CSASDNEQFF; cdr3_nt: TGCAGTGCTTCGGATAACGAGCAGTTCTTC
v_call: TRBV18; j_call: TRBJ2-7; clone_size: NA; d_call: NA; cdr3_aa: CASSPPVRNEQYF; cdr3_nt: TGTGCCAGCTCACCACCGGTGAGGAACGAGCAGTACTTC
v_call: TRBV7-3; j_call: TRBJ1-1; clone_size: once; d_call: NA; cdr3_aa: CASSSYRGAEAFF; cdr3_nt: TGTGCCAGCAGCTCGTATCGGGGAGCTGAAGCTTTCTTT
v_call: TRBV28; j_call: TRBJ1-5; clone_size: NA; d_call: TRBD1; cdr3_aa: CAIRDRGSNQPQHF; cdr3_nt: TGTGCCATCCGGGACAGGGGGAGCAATCAGCCCCAGCATTTT
v_call: TRBV30; j_call: TRBJ2-1; clone_size: NA; d_call: TRBD2; cdr3_aa: CAWSKSSGSLSDEQFF; cdr3_nt: TGTGCCTGGAGTAAGAGTAGCGGGAGCCTCTCGGATGAGCAGTTCTTC
v_call: TRBV4-1; j_call: TRBJ2-1; clone_size: few; d_call: NA; cdr3_aa: CASSQTGNNEQFF; cdr3_nt: TGCGCCAGCAGCCAAACCGGAAACAATGAGCAGTTCTTC
v_call: TRBV6-5; j_call: TRBJ1-6; clone_size: NA; d_call: NA; cdr3_aa: CASSPMGQMGSPLHF; cdr3_nt: TGTGCCAGCAGCCCTATGGGACAAATGGGTTCACCCCTCCACTTT
v_call: TRBV5-4; j_call: TRBJ2-7; clone_size: NA; d_call: NA; cdr3_aa: CASSLKGSYEQYF; cdr3_nt: TGTGCCAGCAGCTTGAAGGGCTCCTACGAGCAGTACTTC
v_call: TRBV1; j_call: TRBJ2-3; clone_size: NA; d_call: NA; cdr3_aa: CTSSQPPDPPLTDTQYF; cdr3_nt: TGCACCAGCAGCCAACCCCCGGACCCACCCCTCACAGATACGCAGTATTTT
v_call: TRBV2; j_call: TRBJ2-2; clone_size: once; d_call: NA; cdr3_aa: CASSPDSSQGTGELFF; cdr3_nt: TGTGCCAGCAGCCCGGATTCCTCCCAGGGCACCGGGGAGCTGTTTTTT
v_call: TRBV27; j_call: TRBJ2-1; clone_size: NA; d_call: NA; cdr3_aa: CASSTPLDVHNEQFF; cdr3_nt: TGTGCCAGCAGTACGCCCCTAGATGTCCACAATGAGCAGTTCTTC
v_call: TRBV7-2; j_call: TRBJ1-1; clone_size: NA; d_call: NA; cdr3_aa: CASSPQPGPLNTEAFF; cdr3_nt: TGTGCCAGCAGCCCCCAGCCAGGGCCGTTGAACACTGAAGCTTTCTTT
v_call: TRBV11-2; j_call: TRBJ2-1; clone_size: NA; d_call: TRBD2; cdr3_aa: CASSREGPSYNEQFF; cdr3_nt: TGTGCCAGCAGTAGGGAGGGTCCTTCCTACAATGAGCAGTTCTTC
v_call: TRBV6-5; j_call: TRBJ1-4; clone_size: NA; d_call: TRBD1; cdr3_aa: CASRQGGEKLFF; cdr3_nt: TGTGCCAGTCGACAGGGGGGAGAAAAACTGTTTTTT
v_call: TRBV7-9; j_call: TRBJ2-3; clone_size: few; d_call: NA; cdr3_aa: CASSRGDTQYF; cdr3_nt: TGTGCCAGCAGCCGCGGAGATACGCAGTATTTT
v_call: TRBV11-1; j_call: TRBJ2-1; clone_size: few; d_call: TRBD2; cdr3_aa: CASSLVAGGRYNEQFF; cdr3_nt: TGTGCCAGCAGCCTAGTGGCGGGGGGGCGCTACAATGAGCAGTTCTTC
v_call: TRBV11-2; j_call: TRBJ2-3; clone_size: few; d_call: NA; cdr3_aa: CASSPRAGALDTQYF; cdr3_nt: TGTGCCAGCAGCCCCCGGGCGGGGGCCCTGGATACGCAGTATTTT
v_call: TRBV5-1; j_call: TRBJ1-1; clone_size: NA; d_call: NA; cdr3_aa: CASSVEGETEAFF; cdr3_nt: TGCGCCAGCAGCGTTGAAGGGGAGACTGAAGCTTTCTTT
v_call: TRBV20-1; j_call: TRBJ2-1; clone_size: NA; d_call: NA; cdr3_aa: CSAIRVGEQFF; cdr3_nt: TGCAGTGCTATCAGGGTGGGGGAGCAGTTCTTC
v_call: TRBV11-2; j_call: TRBJ1-3; clone_size: NA; d_call: NA; cdr3_aa: CASSLERQGNTIYF; cdr3_nt: TGTGCCAGCAGCTTAGAAAGGCAAGGAAACACCATATATTTT
v_call: TRBV9; j_call: TRBJ1-2; clone_size: NA; d_call: NA; cdr3_aa: CASSVDRGRLYGYTF; cdr3_nt: TGTGCCAGCAGCGTAGATCGGGGGCGCTTGTATGGCTACACCTTC
v_call: TRBV2; j_call: TRBJ2-1; clone_size: medium-sized; d_call: TRBD2; cdr3_aa: CASSGGTSGRGEQFF; cdr3_nt: TGTGCCAGCAGTGGGGGGACTAGCGGGAGAGGTGAGCAGTTCTTC
v_call: TRBV30; j_call: TRBJ2-7; clone_size: NA; d_call: TRBD1; cdr3_aa: CALGQESSYEQYF; cdr3_nt: TGTGCCTTAGGACAGGAGAGCTCCTACGAGCAGTACTTC
v_call: TRBV5-4; j_call: TRBJ2-1; clone_size: NA; d_call: TRBD1; cdr3_aa: CASSLVGTGSSYNEQFF; cdr3_nt: TGTGCCAGCAGCTTGGTAGGGACAGGGAGCTCCTACAATGAGCAGTTCTTC
v_call: TRBV27; j_call: TRBJ1-6; clone_size: NA; d_call: TRBD1; cdr3_aa: CASSLRDSDNSPLHF; cdr3_nt: TGTGCCAGCAGTCTCCGGGACAGTGATAATTCACCCCTCCACTTT
v_call: TRBV9; j_call: TRBJ1-2; clone_size: few; d_call: TRBD1; cdr3_aa: CASSAGQSYGYTF; cdr3_nt: TGTGCCAGCAGCGCGGGACAGAGCTATGGCTACACCTTC
v_call: TRBV5-1; j_call: TRBJ1-6; clone_size: few; d_call: NA; cdr3_aa: CASSLSLVDKSPLHF; cdr3_nt: TGCGCCAGCAGCTTGTCATTGGTTGACAAATCACCCCTCCACTTT
v_call: TRBV7-3; j_call: TRBJ2-1; clone_size: NA; d_call: NA; cdr3_aa: CASSLDEGREKFF; cdr3_nt: TGTGCCAGCAGCTTAGACGAGGGTCGCGAGAAGTTCTTC
v_call: TRBV5-4; j_call: TRBJ1-2; clone_size: NA; d_call: NA; cdr3_aa: CASSSTEHGYTF; cdr3_nt: TGTGCCAGCAGCTCGACTGAGCATGGCTACACCTTC
v_call: TRBV11-2; j_call: TRBJ1-4; clone_size: few; d_call: NA; cdr3_aa: CASSLGRGREKLFF; cdr3_nt: TGTGCCAGCAGCTTGGGCAGGGGACGGGAAAAACTGTTTTTT
v_call: TRBV5-1; j_call: TRBJ1-1; clone_size: once; d_call: NA; cdr3_aa: CASSLTVNTEAFF; cdr3_nt: TGCGCCAGCAGCTTAACAGTGAACACTGAAGCTTTCTTT
v_call: TRBV2; j_call: TRBJ2-5; clone_size: NA; d_call: NA; cdr3_aa: CASSEVTVYETQYF; cdr3_nt: TGTGCCAGCAGTGAAGTCACGGTCTACGAGACCCAGTACTTC
v_call: TRBV5-6; j_call: TRBJ1-2; clone_size: few; d_call: TRBD1; cdr3_aa: CASSPDREDGYTF; cdr3_nt: TGTGCCAGCAGCCCAGACAGGGAGGATGGCTACACCTTC
v_call: TRBV4-1; j_call: TRBJ1-2; clone_size: once; d_call: TRBD1; cdr3_aa: CASSQDIRQGRGGYTF; cdr3_nt: TGCGCCAGCAGCCAAGATATCAGACAGGGGAGGGGCGGCTACACCTTC
v_call: TRBV25-1; j_call: TRBJ2-1; clone_size: NA; d_call: TRBD2; cdr3_aa: CARSVLHLSGNISNEQFF; cdr3_nt: TGTGCCAGGTCGGTTTTGCACTTAAGCGGGAATATCTCCAATGAGCAGTTCTTC
v_call: TRBV12-5; j_call: TRBJ2-7; clone_size: NA; d_call: NA; cdr3_aa: CASGSNTRGRDEQYF; cdr3_nt: TGTGCTAGTGGATCCAATACCAGGGGAAGGGACGAGCAGTACTTC
v_call: TRBV11-2; j_call: TRBJ1-2; clone_size: NA; d_call: NA; cdr3_aa: CASSLDREPYTF; cdr3_nt: TGTGCCAGCAGCTTAGATAGAGAGCCCTACACCTTC
v_call: TRBV7-9; j_call: TRBJ2-5; clone_size: NA; d_call: TRBD2; cdr3_aa: CASSLAGGQETQYF; cdr3_nt: TGTGCCAGCAGCTTAGCGGGAGGGCAAGAGACCCAGTACTTC
v_call: TRBV5-1; j_call: TRBJ2-1; clone_size: NA; d_call: NA; cdr3_aa: CASSLRTNNNEQFF; cdr3_nt: TGCGCCAGCAGCTTGAGGACAAACAACAATGAGCAGTTCTTC
v_call: TRBV11-2; j_call: TRBJ1-5; clone_size: NA; d_call: NA; cdr3_aa: CASAPSGPNQPQHF; cdr3_nt: TGTGCCAGCGCCCCGTCCGGTCCCAATCAGCCCCAGCATTTT
v_call: TRBV9; j_call: TRBJ2-6; clone_size: few; d_call: TRBD1; cdr3_aa: CASSVNRGGANVLTF; cdr3_nt: TGTGCCAGCAGCGTAAACAGGGGTGGGGCCAACGTCCTGACTTTC
v_call: TRBV28; j_call: TRBJ1-6; clone_size: NA; d_call: TRBD1; cdr3_aa: CASSGSGTGQPLRF; cdr3_nt: TGTGCCAGCAGTGGGTCCGGGACAGGGCAACCCTTGCGCTTT
v_call: TRBV27; j_call: TRBJ2-3; clone_size: NA; d_call: NA; cdr3_aa: CASSPIEASTDTQYF; cdr3_nt: TGTGCCAGCAGCCCCATAGAGGCTAGCACAGATACGCAGTATTTT
v_call: TRBV5-6; j_call: TRBJ1-5; clone_size: NA; d_call: TRBD1; cdr3_aa: CASSPRGRGSNQPQHF; cdr3_nt: TGTGCCAGCAGCCCCAGGGGGCGCGGGAGCAATCAGCCCCAGCATTTT
v_call: TRBV4-3; j_call: TRBJ1-4; clone_size: NA; d_call: NA; cdr3_aa: CASSQGEAEKLFF; cdr3_nt: TGCGCCAGCAGCCAAGGGGAAGCTGAAAAACTGTTTTTT
v_call: TRBV28; j_call: TRBJ1-3; clone_size: NA; d_call: NA; cdr3_aa: CASTLPGGPSGNTIYF; cdr3_nt: TGTGCCAGCACTCTCCCGGGGGGTCCCTCCGGAAACACCATATATTTT
v_call: TRBV18; j_call: TRBJ1-1; clone_size: NA; d_call: NA; cdr3_aa: CASSPIVGDTEAFF; cdr3_nt: TGTGCCAGCTCACCAATCGTGGGGGACACTGAAGCTTTCTTT
v_call: TRBV30; j_call: TRBJ2-5; clone_size: NA; d_call: NA; cdr3_aa: CAWSVNRETQYF; cdr3_nt: TGTGCCTGGAGTGTAAACAGAGAGACCCAGTACTTC
v_call: TRBV6-1; j_call: TRBJ1-5; clone_size: NA; d_call: TRBD1; cdr3_aa: CASSDTGTALRGGPQHF; cdr3_nt: TGTGCCAGCAGTGACACAGGGACAGCCCTTCGGGGGGGTCCCCAGCATTTT
v_call: TRBV28; j_call: TRBJ1-1; clone_size: NA; d_call: TRBD1; cdr3_aa: CASRAGTATKEAFF; cdr3_nt: TGTGCCAGCAGGGCCGGGACAGCAACCAAAGAAGCTTTCTTT
v_call: TRBV2; j_call: TRBJ2-2; clone_size: NA; d_call: TRBD2; cdr3_aa: CASGREGAGGELFF; cdr3_nt: TGTGCCAGCGGGCGGGAGGGGGCAGGCGGGGAGCTGTTTTTT